This TCR beta chain was recorded in a study of blood T cell repertoires in COVID-19. Study overall: Material from acute and convalescent COVID-19 was sourced from the United States, Italy and Spain.

Original processing notes: Cell counts per sample came from amplifying reference gene primers. Produced via immunoSEQ multiplex PCR; TCRdb's table is partial and in-frame only. That table is the source of V, J and clone size, and D and trimming were worked out from the DNA. The table records 75,000 to 90,000 clones, 90% of them present only once. This clone has just a few counts. Trimming took off 2 bases at V and 8 bases at J, with 9 bases between the two ends. This CDR3 has 12 amino acids. The sample comprised peripheral blood. The chain carries TRBV12-3 or TRBV12-4 and TRBJ1-1, with a tentative D call TRBD1 (6 bases). The clonotype comes from a young man with COVID-19, enrolled during active disease. In nucleotides, the CDR3 is TGTGCCAGCAGTTTAAGAGGACAGGAAGCTTTCTTT. It translates to CASSLRGQEAFF.